This T cell receptor (beta chain) was sequenced for a study of technical replicates of blood from several donors. Generated by immunoSEQ multiplex PCR, the TCRdb table keeps only in-frame clones and is missing some. Found here are tens of thousands of clones, approximately 95% of them singletons; the top ten hold more than 0.3%. Germline CDR1 LNHDA, CDR2 SQIVND (reference sequence). The CDR3 extends over 12 amino acids. V lost 6 bases and J 4 bases, leaving 10 bases between the germline ends. The clonotype originates from a human donor in good health. Material: T cells isolated from PBMCs. The chain has TRBV19 and TRBJ2-7, with D perhaps TRBD1 (5 bases). The CDR3 spells CASRGREYEQYF. The CDR3 region has the DNA TGTGCCAGTAGGGGCAGGGAATACGAGCAGTACTTC.